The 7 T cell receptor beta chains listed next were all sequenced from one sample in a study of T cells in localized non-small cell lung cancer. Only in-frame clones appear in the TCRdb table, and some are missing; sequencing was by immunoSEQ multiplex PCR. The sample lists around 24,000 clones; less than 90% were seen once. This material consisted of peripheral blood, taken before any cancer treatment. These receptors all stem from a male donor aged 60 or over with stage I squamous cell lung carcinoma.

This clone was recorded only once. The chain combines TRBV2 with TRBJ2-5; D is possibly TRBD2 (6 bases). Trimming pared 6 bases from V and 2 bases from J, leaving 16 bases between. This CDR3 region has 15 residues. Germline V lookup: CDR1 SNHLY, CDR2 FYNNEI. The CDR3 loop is CASSSSGGRQETQYF. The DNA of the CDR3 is TGTGCCAGCAGCTCCTCCGGGGGTAGGCAAGAGACCCAGTACTTC.

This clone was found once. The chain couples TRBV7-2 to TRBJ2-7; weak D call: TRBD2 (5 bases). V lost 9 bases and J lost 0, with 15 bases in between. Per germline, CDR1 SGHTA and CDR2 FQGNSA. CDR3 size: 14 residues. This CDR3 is CASSTVGGSYEQYF. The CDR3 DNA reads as TGTGCCAGTTCTACGGTAGGAGGCTCCTACGAGCAGTACTTC. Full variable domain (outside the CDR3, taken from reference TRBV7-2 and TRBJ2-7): GAGVSQSPSNKVTEKGKDVELRCDPISGHTALYWYRQSLGQGLEFLIYFQGNSAPDKSGLPSDRFSAERTGGSVSTLTIQRTQQEDSAVYLCASSTVGGSYEQYFGPGTRLTVT.

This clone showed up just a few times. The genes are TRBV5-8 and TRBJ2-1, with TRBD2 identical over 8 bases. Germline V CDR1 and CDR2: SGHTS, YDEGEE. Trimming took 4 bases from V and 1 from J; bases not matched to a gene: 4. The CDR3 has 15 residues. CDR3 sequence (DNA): TGTGCCAGCAGCCCTAAGCGGGAGTCCTACAATGAGCAGTTCTTC. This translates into CASSPKRESYNEQFF.

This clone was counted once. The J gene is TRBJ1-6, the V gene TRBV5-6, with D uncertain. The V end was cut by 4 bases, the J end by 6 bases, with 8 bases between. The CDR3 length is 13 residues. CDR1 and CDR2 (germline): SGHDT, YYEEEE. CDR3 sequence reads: CASSRERNSPLHF. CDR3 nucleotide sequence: TGTGCCAGCAGCCGGGAGCGTAATTCACCCCTCCACTTT.

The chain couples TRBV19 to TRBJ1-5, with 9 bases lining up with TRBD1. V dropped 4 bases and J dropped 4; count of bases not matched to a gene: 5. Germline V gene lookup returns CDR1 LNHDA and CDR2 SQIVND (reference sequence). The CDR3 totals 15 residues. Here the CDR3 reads CASSRDREGNQPQHF. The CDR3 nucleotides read TGTGCCAGTAGTAGGGACAGGGAAGGTAATCAGCCCCAGCATTTT.

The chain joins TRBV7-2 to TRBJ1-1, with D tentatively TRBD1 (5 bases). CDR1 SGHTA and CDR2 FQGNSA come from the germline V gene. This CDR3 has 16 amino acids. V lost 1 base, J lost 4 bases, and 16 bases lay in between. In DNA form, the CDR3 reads TGTGCCAGCAGCTTAGTCCGCAGGGTCGGGGGCACTGAAGCTTTCTTT. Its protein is CASSLVRRVGGTEAFF. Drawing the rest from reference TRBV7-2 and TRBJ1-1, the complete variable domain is GAGVSQSPSNKVTEKGKDVELRCDPISGHTALYWYRQSLGQGLEFLIYFQGNSAPDKSGLPSDRFSAERTGGSVSTLTIQRTQQEDSAVYLCASSLVRRVGGTEAFFGQGTRLTVV.

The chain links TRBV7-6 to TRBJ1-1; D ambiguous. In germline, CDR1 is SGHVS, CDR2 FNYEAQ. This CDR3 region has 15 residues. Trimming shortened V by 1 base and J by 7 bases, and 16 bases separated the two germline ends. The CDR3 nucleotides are TGTGCCAGCAGCTTAGTTCGGGGATTAGCGGGTGAAGCTTTCTTT. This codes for CASSLVRGLAGEAFF.